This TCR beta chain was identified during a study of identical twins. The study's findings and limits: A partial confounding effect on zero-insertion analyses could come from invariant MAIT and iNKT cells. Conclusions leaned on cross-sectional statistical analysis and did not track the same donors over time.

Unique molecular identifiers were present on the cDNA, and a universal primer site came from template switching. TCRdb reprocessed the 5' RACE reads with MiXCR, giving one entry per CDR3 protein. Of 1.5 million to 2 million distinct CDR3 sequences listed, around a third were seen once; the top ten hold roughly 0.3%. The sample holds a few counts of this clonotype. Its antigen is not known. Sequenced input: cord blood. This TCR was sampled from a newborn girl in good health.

For the CDR3, the DNA is TGCAGCGTCGGTACGGGGCTCGAAGCTTTCTTT. Translated, it gives CSVGTGLEAFF. The chain has TRBV29-1 and TRBJ1-1, with a possible D match to TRBD1 (5 bases). Germline CDR1 and CDR2: SQVTM and ANQGSEA. V shed 6 bases and J shed 8 bases, with 13 bases lying between them. The CDR3 has 11 residues.